The rows below give T cell receptor beta chains drawn from one sample of a study of cytomegalovirus exposure and HLA in healthy donors. Sequencing was performed with immunoSEQ multiplex PCR; in TCRdb, only in-frame clones are kept and a portion is missing. The sample carries roughly 120,000 clones, approximately 70% recorded once. The sequencing sample was made of PBMCs. All receptors come from a woman aged 30 to 39 in good health and CMV-seronegative. The CDR3 runs from the conserved cysteine through the conserved F or W. The D gene is left open where the match is weak. For some rows the clone size is stated as once, few or many, or as a class when expanded; others skip it.

CDR3 | DNA | V | size | J | D
CASSLTSGYSYEQYF | TGTGCCAGCAGCTTGACTAGCGGGTACTCCTACGAGCAGTACTTC | TRBV28 | - | TRBJ2-7 | TRBD2
CASSWSGGNYGYTF | TGCGCCAGCAGCTGGTCAGGGGGCAACTATGGCTACACCTTC | TRBV5-1 | once | TRBJ1-2 | TRBD1
CAISERTSYEQYF | TGTGCCATCAGTGAGAGGACTAGCTACGAGCAGTACTTC | TRBV10-3 | - | TRBJ2-7 | TRBD2
CASGLVPSGIKTGELFF | TGTGCTAGTGGTTTGGTACCTAGCGGGATAAAAACCGGGGAGCTGTTTTTT | TRBV12-5 | - | TRBJ2-2 | TRBD2
CASSQGASIIIWANVLTF | TGTGCCAGCAGCCAAGGGGCTAGCATAATTATCTGGGCCAACGTCCTGACTTTC | TRBV4-2 | once | TRBJ2-6 | -
CASSPDNNQPQHF | TGTGCCAGCAGCCCGGACAATAATCAGCCCCAGCATTTT | TRBV7-7 | few | TRBJ1-5 | -
CASRKARMGGNQPQHF | TGTGCCAGTAGGAAAGCTAGGATGGGTGGCAATCAGCCCCAGCATTTT | TRBV19 | - | TRBJ1-5 | -
CASSQVSGGHYEQYF | TGCGCCAGCAGCCAAGTGTCAGGGGGCCACTACGAGCAGTACTTC | TRBV4-3 | few | TRBJ2-7 | TRBD1
CASSSSRGYSNQPQHF | TGTGCCAGCAGTTCCTCCCGGGGGTATAGCAATCAGCCCCAGCATTTT | TRBV6-5 | few | TRBJ1-5 | -
CASSRWVLGQGIRNEQFF | TGTGCCAGCAGCCGGTGGGTACTGGGACAGGGGATTCGAAATGAGCAGTTCTTC | TRBV5-6 | - | TRBJ2-1 | TRBD1
CASSYEGGTEAFF | TGTGCCAGCAGTTACGAGGGCGGCACTGAAGCTTTCTTT | TRBV6-6 | - | TRBJ1-1 | -
CASSPRQNTEAFF | TGTGCCAGCTCACCAAGACAGAACACTGAAGCTTTCTTT | TRBV18 | - | TRBJ1-1 | -
CASSRNSRRTSGGSTEKLFF | TGTGCCAGCAGCCGAAACTCACGGCGTACCTCAGGGGGTAGTACTGAAAAACTGTTTTTT | TRBV4-2 | - | TRBJ1-4 | TRBD1
CASSLKGQDTDTQYF | TGTGCCAGCAGCTTGAAGGGACAGGACACAGATACGCAGTATTTT | TRBV5-6 | - | TRBJ2-3 | TRBD1
CASSRLVTGDNSPLHF | TGTGCCAGCAGCCGCCTCGTCACGGGAGATAATTCACCCCTCCACTTT | TRBV14 | - | TRBJ1-6 | -
CASSLASTPLSTDTQYF | TGTGCCAGCAGCTTAGCGTCCACACCGTTAAGCACAGATACGCAGTATTTT | TRBV7-8 | - | TRBJ2-3 | -
CASSPGTGNYGYTF | TGTGCCAGCTCACCCGGGACAGGGAACTATGGCTACACCTTC | TRBV18 | - | TRBJ1-2 | TRBD1
CASSSPAGGVSQYF | TGTGCCAGCAGTTCTCCAGCGGGGGGGGTTTCGCAGTATTTT | TRBV27 | - | TRBJ2-3 | TRBD2
CASSVAVGETQYF | TGTGCCAGCAGCGTAGCCGTCGGGGAGACCCAGTACTTC | TRBV9 | - | TRBJ2-5 | -
CSVAGTGQTEAFF | TGCAGCGTAGCCGGGACAGGGCAGACTGAAGCTTTCTTT | TRBV29-1 | - | TRBJ1-1 | TRBD1
CASSQGQAGYEQYF | TGCGCCAGCAGCCAAGGTCAGGCTGGATACGAGCAGTACTTC | TRBV4-3 | - | TRBJ2-7 | -
CASSGGSQGAFGANVLTF | TGTGCCAGCAGTGGAGGTAGCCAGGGGGCTTTCGGGGCCAACGTCCTGACTTTC | TRBV2 | few | TRBJ2-6 | TRBD1
CASSPMGGKETEAFF | TGTGCCAGCAGCCCAATGGGAGGGAAAGAGACTGAAGCTTTCTTT | TRBV7-9 | - | TRBJ1-1 | -
CASSLGTGVREQYF | TGTGCCAGTAGTTTGGGGACAGGGGTGCGTGAGCAGTACTTC | TRBV19 | - | TRBJ2-7 | TRBD1
CASSRGGQNTEAFF | TGTGCCAGCAGCCGCGGGGGGCAGAACACTGAAGCTTTCTTT | TRBV11-1 | - | TRBJ1-1 | -
CASSLSSGRASEQFF | TGCGCCAGCAGCCTTTCTAGCGGGAGGGCCTCTGAGCAGTTCTTC | TRBV4-1 | once | TRBJ2-1 | TRBD2
CASSGPAGSTTYEQYF | TGTGCCAGCAGTGGCCCGGCAGGGTCTACAACCTACGAGCAGTACTTC | TRBV6-1 | - | TRBJ2-7 | -
CASSRQHQETQYF | TGTGCCAGCAGTCGACAGCACCAAGAGACCCAGTACTTC | TRBV6-6 | - | TRBJ2-5 | -
CSVGRRGETQYF | TGCAGCGTTGGTCGCCGAGGAGAGACCCAGTACTTC | TRBV29-1 | few | TRBJ2-5 | -
CATSRGSEAADEKLFF | TGTGCCACCAGCAGAGGGTCTGAGGCGGCGGATGAAAAACTGTTTTTT | TRBV15 | - | TRBJ1-4 | -
CASGLAGYNEQFF | TGTGCTAGCGGACTAGCGGGCTACAATGAGCAGTTCTTC | TRBV12-5 | - | TRBJ2-1 | TRBD2
CASGLPLAVYNEQFF | TGTGCTAGTGGTTTGCCCCTCGCAGTCTACAATGAGCAGTTCTTC | TRBV12-5 | - | TRBJ2-1 | -
CASWGGFYGYTF | TGTGCCAGCTGGGGCGGCTTCTATGGCTACACCTTC | TRBV6-5 | - | TRBJ1-2 | -
CASSLSLNQPQHF | TGTGCCAGCAGTTTAAGCCTCAATCAGCCCCAGCATTTT | TRBV27 | - | TRBJ1-5 | -
CASSDNRDAGYTF | TGTGCCAGCTCAGATAACAGGGATGCTGGCTACACCTTC | TRBV18 | - | TRBJ1-2 | -
CASSEGQGVSGTYEQYF | TGTGCCAGCAGTGAAGGACAGGGAGTAAGTGGGACCTACGAGCAGTACTTC | TRBV25-1 | few | TRBJ2-7 | TRBD1
CSASPGTGSDYTF | TGCAGCGCCTCACCCGGGACAGGGAGTGACTACACCTTC | TRBV29-1 | - | TRBJ1-2 | TRBD1
CASSRGNTEAFF | TGTGCCAGCAGCAGGGGGAACACTGAAGCTTTCTTT | TRBV6-1 | few | TRBJ1-1 | -
CASGTSGNTGELFF | TGTGCCAGTGGGACATCCGGGAACACCGGGGAGCTGTTTTTT | TRBV6-1 | - | TRBJ2-2 | -
CASSLASGGSYNEQFF | TGTGCCAGCAGCTTAGCTTCAGGGGGCTCCTACAATGAGCAGTTCTTC | TRBV7-6 | - | TRBJ2-1 | TRBD1
CASSLTGGSESTEAFF | TGCGCCAGCAGCCTGACAGGGGGATCCGAGAGCACTGAAGCTTTCTTT | TRBV5-1 | - | TRBJ1-1 | TRBD1
CAWGTFTYEQYF | TGTGCCTGGGGGACTTTTACCTACGAGCAGTACTTC | TRBV30 | - | TRBJ2-7 | -
CAWSRQGDYGYTF | TGTGCCTGGAGCCGACAGGGAGACTATGGCTACACCTTC | TRBV30 | - | TRBJ1-2 | TRBD1
CASSVKNTEAFF | TGTGCCAGCAGTGTCAAGAACACTGAAGCTTTCTTT | TRBV2 | - | TRBJ1-1 | -
CASSSGRMGAFF | TGTGCCAGCAGTTCAGGGAGGATGGGAGCTTTCTTT | TRBV6-5 | - | TRBJ1-1 | -
CASTLQGADEQYF | TGTGCCAGCACCCTTCAGGGGGCGGACGAGCAGTACTTC | TRBV5-4 | - | TRBJ2-7 | TRBD1
CASSQDPGYTYEQYF | TGCGCCAGCAGCCAAGATCCGGGGTATACCTACGAGCAGTACTTC | TRBV4-3 | few | TRBJ2-7 | -
CAISEGPDSRSPLHF | TGTGCCATCAGTGAAGGCCCTGACAGCAGATCACCCCTCCACTTT | TRBV10-3 | - | TRBJ1-6 | -
CSVVLSRRGGYTF | TGCAGCGTTGTCTTATCCCGCCGGGGAGGCTACACCTTC | TRBV29-1 | - | TRBJ1-2 | -
CASSEAVAGNQPQHF | TGTGCCAGCAGTGAAGCTGTGGCAGGTAATCAGCCCCAGCATTTT | TRBV2 | once | TRBJ1-5 | -